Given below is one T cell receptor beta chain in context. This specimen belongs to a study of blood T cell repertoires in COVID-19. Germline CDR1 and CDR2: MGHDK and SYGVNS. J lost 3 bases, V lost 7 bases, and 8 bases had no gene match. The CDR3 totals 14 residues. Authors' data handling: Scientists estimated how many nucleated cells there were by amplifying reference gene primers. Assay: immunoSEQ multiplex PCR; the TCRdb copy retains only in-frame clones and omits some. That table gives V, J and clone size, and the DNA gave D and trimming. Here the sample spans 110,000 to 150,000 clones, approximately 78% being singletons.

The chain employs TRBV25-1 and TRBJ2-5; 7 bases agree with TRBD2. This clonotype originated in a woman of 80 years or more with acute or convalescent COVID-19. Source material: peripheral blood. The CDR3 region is CASKGEAGKETQYF. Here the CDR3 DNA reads TGTGCCAGCAAGGGAGAAGCGGGAAAAGAGACCCAGTACTTC.